This record looks at one TCR beta chain sequence and its context. Germline V gene sequence: CDR1 MNHEY, CDR2 SVGAGI. CDR3 length: 15 amino acids. V dropped 6 bases and J dropped 5; count of bases not matched to a gene: 4. This entry is derived from a study of shared clonotypes between healthy human individuals. Here immunoSEQ multiplex PCR was the method, and the copy in TCRdb shows in-frame clones only, minus some. The repertoire consists of approximately 240,000 clones, with about 69% occurring once and the leading ten covering approximately 10%. This receptor was taken from a man aged 25 to 40 in good health. This chain uses TRBV6-5 with TRBJ2-1, with 13 bases matching TRBD2. Source material: memory CD4+ T cells sorted from blood. The subset was: CD45RA-negative fraction. The chain's CDR3 is CASSPGTSGNNEQFF. Written as DNA, the CDR3 is TGTGCCAGCAGCCCCGGGACTAGCGGGAACAATGAGCAGTTCTTC.